This record looks at one T cell receptor beta chain sequence and its context. No antigen is known for it. A much larger clone differs from this one at a single base, so this may be a read error. Libraries were made from RNA as TCR cDNA, using a modified protocol. Each TCR cDNA library carried sample-specific barcodes on both ends. Original handling: Each library had about 2 to 4 million CDR3 reads and about 100,000 to nearly 500,000 clonotypes. Each CDR3 protein gets one entry after TCRdb re-called the 5' RACE reads with MiXCR. Clone size and V and J calls follow TCRdb, not the original study. The table has 350,000 to 400,000 distinct CDR3 sequences, about 28% seen once. These data originate in a study of identical twins' blood T cells. Germline values: CDR1 KGHSH, CDR2 LQKENI. This CDR3 region has 13 residues. General study results and limits: Each donor's most abundant TCRbeta clonotypes shared more CDR3 sequences with her twin than unrelated donors.

The sample was PBMCs. The clonotype originates from a woman aged 18 to 55 in good health. V is TRBV18 and J is TRBJ2-1; D uncertain. CDR3 in DNA: TGTGCCAACTCACCATCCGGGTACAATGAGCAGTTCTTC. It codes for CANSPSGYNEQFF.